Each of the 16 T cell receptor beta chains below was sequenced from the same sample in a study of T cells after yellow fever vaccination. Using its own MiXCR run on the 5' RACE reads, TCRdb lists one record per CDR3 protein. The sample consists of over 45,000 distinct CDR3 sequences, around 7% of them appearing once. The sequenced sample was CD8+ T cells sorted from PBMCs, obtained on the day of the first yellow fever vaccination. These receptor sequences come from a man aged 18 to 29 who received the YFV17D yellow fever vaccine.

This rearrangement joins TRBV11-2 to TRBJ2-7; D remains ambiguous. CDR1 is SGHAT and CDR2 is FQNNGV in the germline V gene. Trimming stripped 5 bases from V and 5 bases from J, with 7 bases between. The CDR3 is made up of 11 amino acids. CDR3 region: CASSPRNEQYV. As DNA, the CDR3 is TGTGCCAGCAGCCCTCGGAACGAGCAGTACGTC.

This clonotype was counted many times. The J gene is TRBJ2-5, the V gene TRBV6-5; TRBD2 aligns across 9 bases. Germline lookup yields CDR1 MNHEY and CDR2 SVGAGI. The CDR3 totals 18 residues. V lost 1 base and J lost 2; bases outside the gene matches: 11. CDR3 sequence: CASSYFRPAGGPQETQYF. Here the CDR3 DNA reads TGTGCCAGCAGTTACTTCCGGCCAGCGGGGGGCCCTCAAGAGACCCAGTACTTC.

This chain links TRBV6-2 or TRBV6-3 with TRBJ1-6; D unresolved. Germline V lookup: CDR1 MNHEY, CDR2 SVGEGT. This CDR3 has 16 amino acids. V was cut by 7 bases and J by 0 bases, with 13 bases left in between. The CDR3 DNA is TGTGCCAGCATCTCGGGTATGGACTCCTATAATTCACCCCTCCACTTT. It codes for CASISGMDSYNSPLHF.

This clonotype was counted at least ten times. The chain combines TRBV6-5 with TRBJ2-3; D unclear. The CDR3 is 14 residues long. V was shortened by 2 bases and J by 1 base, with 7 bases between the two germline ends. The germline gives CDR1 MNHEY, CDR2 SVGAGI. CDR3 bases: TGTGCCAGCAGTTACGGGGATGGCACAGATACGCAGTATTTT. Residues: CASSYGDGTDTQYF.

CDR3 sequence reads: CSVVGTAVYEQYF. In DNA, the CDR3 is TGCAGCGTTGTTGGGACGGCGGTATACGAGCAGTACTTC. The chain is built from TRBV29-1 and TRBJ2-7, with D tentatively TRBD1 or TRBD2 (5 bases each). Germline CDR1 is SQVTM and CDR2 is ANQGSEA. The CDR3 has 13 residues. V shed 4 bases and J shed 4 bases, with 14 bases lying between them.

This clonotype came up many times. The chain links TRBV7-9 to TRBJ2-3, with TRBD2 matching over 10 bases. Trimming at V came to 5 bases and at J to 2 bases, leaving 10 bases not matched to a gene. The germline V gene encodes CDR1 SEHNR and CDR2 FQNEAQ (reference sequence). The length of the CDR3 is 17 residues. The CDR3 protein is CASSPPPSGGPTDTQYF. The CDR3 nucleotides are TGTGCCAGCAGCCCACCCCCTAGCGGGGGACCCACAGATACGCAGTATTTT.

The J gene is TRBJ2-1, the V gene TRBV12-3 or TRBV12-4; 12 bases map to TRBD1. This CDR3 spans 16 amino acids. Trimming cost V 5 bases and J 0 bases; bases outside gene matches: 2. Written as DNA, the CDR3 is TGTGCCAGCAGTGGGACAGGGGGCTACTCCTACAATGAGCAGTTCTTC. Residues: CASSGTGGYSYNEQFF.

This clonotype was seen ten or more times. The CDR3 loop reads CASSLGMSSYNEQFF. The CDR3 DNA reads as TGTGCCAGCAGTTTAGGCATGAGCTCCTACAATGAGCAGTTCTTC. V gene TRBV27 combines with J gene TRBJ2-1; D is ambiguous. CDR3 size: 15 residues. The V end was cut by 2 bases, the J end by 0 bases, with 8 bases between. Germline V lookup: CDR1 MNHEY, CDR2 SMNVEV (reference sequence).

The chain combines TRBV19 with TRBJ1-5, with D hard to call. V was shortened by 7 bases and J by 1 base, with 5 bases between the two germline ends. The CDR3 extends over 12 amino acids. Germline assignment: CDR1 LNHDA and CDR2 SQIVND (reference sequence). The DNA of the CDR3 is TGTGCCAGTAAATACAGCAATCAGCCCCAGCATTTT. Translation gives CASKYSNQPQHF.

This clonotype was seen repeatedly, ten times or more. This rearrangement joins TRBV4-1 to TRBJ1-2; 8 bases fit TRBD1. Germline trimming cut 0 bases from V and 4 bases from J; bases unmatched to any gene: 4. The CDR3 extends over 15 amino acids. CDR1 and CDR2 from the germline V gene are MGHRA and YSYEKL. The CDR3 sequence is CASSQEGQVIYGYTF. CDR3 sequence (DNA): TGCGCCAGCAGCCAAGAGGGACAGGTCATCTATGGCTACACCTTC.

This clonotype was counted between two and nine times. The genes are TRBV12-3 or TRBV12-4 and TRBJ2-7, with D uncertain. There are 14 residues in the CDR3. Trimming shortened V by 2 bases and J by 3 bases, and 11 bases separated the two germline ends. This CDR3 reads CASSLPLQVYEQYF. As DNA, the CDR3 is TGTGCCAGCAGTTTACCCCTACAAGTCTACGAGCAGTACTTC.

This clonotype occurred many times. V gene TRBV12-3 or TRBV12-4 combines with J gene TRBJ2-3, with TRBD2 as a possible D gene (7 bases). This CDR3 is built from 18 residues. Trimming removed 4 bases from V and 2 bases from J, with 22 bases in between. The CDR3 is CASSSERGALPLTDTQYF. The DNA of the CDR3 is TGTGCCAGCAGTTCCGAACGGGGGGCCCTCCCCCTCACAGATACGCAGTATTTT.

About this clonotype: This may come from a read error, since a much larger clone is one base off. The V call is TRBV7-3, the J call TRBJ2-2, with 7 bases lining up with TRBD2. The V gene end was trimmed by 4 bases and the J gene end by 3 bases; junction bases not matched to a gene: 11. Germline loops: CDR1 SGHTA, CDR2 FQGTGA. The CDR3 length is 17 residues. As DNA, the CDR3 is TGTGCCAGCAGCTCCCATTCTATTAGCGGGTACACCGGGGAGCTGTTTTTT. This codes for CASSSHSISGYTGELFF. The whole variable domain, filled in from reference TRBV7-3 and TRBJ2-2, reads GAGVSQTPSNKVTEKGKYVELRCDPISGHTALYWYRQSLGQGPEFLIYFQGTGAADDSGLPNDRFFAVRPEGSVSTLKIQRTERGDSAVYLCASSSHSISGYTGELFFGEGSRLTVL.

This clonotype came up many times. The V and J genes are TRBV12-3 or TRBV12-4 and TRBJ1-6; D possibly corresponds to TRBD1 (6 bases). Between the trimmed V and J ends, which lost 6 bases and 9 bases, there was a span of 18 bases. The CDR3 consists of 15 residues. Here the CDR3 DNA reads TGTGCCAGCAGCACTGCCTATACAGGGTCTTCACCCCTCCACTTT. This translates into CASSTAYTGSSPLHF.

The chain links TRBV29-1 to TRBJ1-2; D unclear. The CDR3 extends over 15 amino acids. Germline values: CDR1 SQVTM, CDR2 ANQGSEA. The V end was cut by 4 bases, the J end by 0 bases, with 15 bases between. In nucleotides, the CDR3 is TGCAGCGTTGCTCCTGATCCTCAAGCTAACTATGGCTACACCTTC. Encoded protein: CSVAPDPQANYGYTF.

This clonotype was detected ten times or more. The CDR3 reads CASSPGLAGVSSYNEQFF. CDR3 bases: TGCGCCAGCAGCCCAGGACTAGCGGGGGTTAGTTCCTACAATGAGCAGTTCTTC. This chain joins TRBV4-1 and TRBJ2-1; 13 positions agree with TRBD2. The CDR3 length is 18 residues. With 4 bases clipped from V and 1 base from J, the junction kept 7 bases outside the gene matches. Germline loops: CDR1 MGHRA, CDR2 YSYEKL.